This T cell receptor beta chain is drawn from a study of T cell responses to AZD1222 COVID-19 vaccine. Study results and caveats: Among those given AZD1222, only six were seropositive at baseline. Females made up more of the donors, who were largely white British, and clonal diversity may have come out too low. CD4 TCRs covered the whole spike, strongest at regions 160-218 and 743-854.

CDR3 size: 19 residues. V was pared by 0 bases and J by 4 bases, with 12 bases of the junction left unmatched. Looked up from germline, CDR1 is MNHNS and CDR2 is SASEGT. Note on this clone: Its antigen is unidentified.

The repertoire was sequenced with immunoSEQ multiplex PCR; TCRdb's copy has only in-frame clones and lacks some. This sample has over 150,000 clones; less than 95% occur once, and the top ten carry less than 3%. The rearrangement joins TRBV6-1 to TRBJ2-2; 9 bases match TRBD1. Here the sequenced sample was peripheral blood, taken on day 0 of AZD1222 vaccination. This sequence was found in an adult in good health. The CDR3 bases are TGTGCCAGCAGTGAAGCGTTTAGTGGACAGGGGTCATCCACCGGGGAGCTGTTTTTT. Its translation: CASSEAFSGQGSSTGELFF.